This T cell receptor (beta chain) was profiled in a study of cytomegalovirus exposure and HLA in healthy donors. PCR was performed using 60 Vbeta and 13 Jbeta primers. Method: immunoSEQ multiplex PCR; TCRdb's copy keeps in-frame clones and lacks some. The sample has roughly 120,000 clones; 70% to 80% are singletons. Healthy donors of bone marrow made up the group. The CDR3 is made up of 15 amino acids. The germline V and J ends were trimmed by 6 bases and 8 bases, with 22 bases remaining between them. Germline-derived CDR1 and CDR2 are KGHSH and LQKENI. The clonotype originates from a man aged 35 to 55 in good health and CMV-seronegative. The sample comprised PBMCs. The rearrangement joins TRBV18 to TRBJ1-2; D call uncertain. CDR3 in DNA: TGTGCCAGCTCCCCCCGCCGGGATAACCCGCGGGGCTACACCTTC. Its protein is CASSPRRDNPRGYTF.